Shown below are 2 T cell receptor beta chains from a single sample sequenced in a study of cytomegalovirus exposure and HLA in healthy donors. The PCR had 60 Vbeta and 13 Jbeta primers. Generated by immunoSEQ multiplex PCR, the TCRdb table keeps only in-frame clones and is missing some. Counted here are around 200,000 clones, around 80% occurring once; the ten biggest clones make up 3.7%. The specimen was PBMCs. All receptors come from a woman aged 55 to 70 in good health and CMV-seropositive.

V is TRBV7-9 and J is TRBJ1-4; no clear D. Looked up from germline, CDR1 is SEHNR and CDR2 is FQNEAQ (reference sequence). V dropped 6 bases and J dropped 8 bases, with 19 bases sitting between them. The CDR3 has 15 amino acids. The CDR3 region is CASRLNRNDREKLFF. CDR3 DNA: TGTGCCAGCAGACTAAACCGGAATGATAGGGAAAAACTGTTTTTT.

The V gene is TRBV28, the J gene TRBJ2-7, with 12 positions matching TRBD2. Trimming cost V 6 bases and J 3 bases; bases outside gene matches: 3. Germline loops: CDR1 MDHEN, CDR2 SYDVKM. CDR3 length: 14 residues. This CDR3 reads CASSRLAGDYEQYF. DNA of the CDR3: TGTGCCAGCAGCAGACTAGCGGGGGACTACGAGCAGTACTTC. Based on the CDR3 plus reference TRBV28 and TRBJ2-7, the full variable domain is DVKVTQSSRYLVKRTGEKVFLECVQDMDHENMFWYRQDPGLGLRLIYFSYDVKMKEKGDIPEGYSVSREKKERFSLILESASTNQTSMYLCASSRLAGDYEQYFGPGTRLTVT.